The 11 T cell receptor beta chains below all came from one sample that was sequenced in a study of T-cell reconstitution after alpha-beta-depleted transplantation in children. Construction of the TCRbeta library involved unique molecular identifiers. In TCRdb, the PCR reads were re-called with MiXCR into one record per CDR3 protein. The table includes hundreds of thousands of distinct CDR3 sequences, over 10% detected once. The sequencing used PBMCs, collected before TCRalphabeta/CD19-depleted stem cell transplant. These receptors originate from a girl aged 2-10 years with congenital amegakaryocytic thrombocytopenia, due to receive a stem cell transplant.

At least ten counts were recorded for this clonotype. V is TRBV29-1 and J is TRBJ1-2, with TRBD1 matching over 9 bases. Per germline, CDR1 SQVTM and CDR2 ANQGSEA. The trim removed 5 bases at V and 7 bases at J, leaving 26 bases unmatched. The CDR3 is 19 amino acids. As DNA, the CDR3 is TGCAGCGTTACACGATCTGTGTCCTTGACAGGGGGATTAGCAGCTGGCTACACCTTC. It is translated as CSVTRSVSLTGGLAAGYTF.

Turning to this clonotype: This could be a read error, since a much larger clone is one nucleotide away. The gene calls are TRBV10-3 and TRBJ1-1; D is perhaps TRBD1 (5 bases). CDR1 is ENHRY, CDR2 SYGVKD, per germline. The CDR3 totals 14 residues. CDR3 protein: CTLPSQTTDTEAFF. The CDR3 nucleotides are TGTACCCTTCCCTCCCAGACGACAGACACTGAAGCTTTCTTT.

This clonotype appeared many times. The chain joins TRBV5-1 to TRBJ2-3, with unresolved D. Germline V CDR1 and CDR2: SGHRS, YFSETQ. V lost 5 bases to trimming and J lost 3 bases, with 13 bases between them. CDR3 size: 14 residues. The CDR3 nucleotides are TGCGCCAGCAGGCGTCTTGCGGCGACAGATACGCAGTATTTT. Encoded protein: CASRRLAATDTQYF.

The chain combines TRBV3-1 with TRBJ2-7; no firm D call. This CDR3 is 13 amino acids long. Between the trimmed V and J ends, which lost 4 bases and 6 bases, there was a span of 13 bases. Germline V gene lookup returns CDR1 LGHDT and CDR2 YNNKEL (reference sequence). The CDR3 bases are TGTGCCAGCAGCCCAAGTCAAATGCCCGAGCAGTACTTC. Amino acids: CASSPSQMPEQYF.

V gene TRBV7-8 combines with J gene TRBJ1-4; D is perhaps TRBD1 (5 bases). The CDR3 spans 15 residues. V was pared by 4 bases and J by 8 bases, with 17 bases between. CDR1 is SGHVS, CDR2 FQNEAQ, per germline. CDR3 DNA sequence: TGTGCCAGCAGCTCTAACTGGGGCAGTAAGGAAAAACTGTTTTTT. Translating gives CASSSNWGSKEKLFF.

Ten or more counts support this clonotype. The chain is built from TRBV20-1 and TRBJ2-3; D uncertain. The germline CDR1 and CDR2 sequences are DFQATT and SNEGSKA (reference sequence). This CDR3 is built from 13 residues. Trimming stripped 2 bases from V and 2 bases from J, with 8 bases between. DNA for the CDR3: TGCAGTGCTAGATCCCTTAACACAGATACGCAGTATTTT. Amino acids: CSARSLNTDTQYF.

This clonotype was counted many times. This chain connects TRBV5-1 to TRBJ2-1; no reliable D call. Trimming stripped 4 bases from V and 11 bases from J, with 13 bases between. In germline, CDR1 is SGHRS, CDR2 YFSETQ. The CDR3 runs 12 residues. CDR3 in DNA: TGCGCCAGCAGCACACAACAGAGCCAGCAGTTCTTC. Protein: CASSTQQSQQFF.

This clonotype was seen ten or more times. This may be a read error: a much more frequent sequence differs by one nucleotide. The rearrangement joins TRBV12-3 or TRBV12-4 to TRBJ2-1, with no clear D. The germline V and J ends were trimmed by 2 bases and 10 bases, with 6 bases remaining between them. The length of the CDR3 is 11 residues. Here the CDR3 DNA reads TGTGCCAGCAGTTTACGGAAAGAGCAGTTCTTC. Protein product: CASSLRKEQFF.

This clonotype showed up many times. This chain uses TRBV20-1 with TRBJ2-5; no reliable D call. Germline CDR1 DFQATT, CDR2 SNEGSKA (reference sequence). Between the trimmed V and J ends, which lost 3 bases and 4 bases, there was a span of 9 bases. This CDR3 comprises 12 residues. The CDR3 nucleotides are TGCAGTGCTAGTGAGGCCGGAGAGACCCAGTACTTC. Its protein is CSASEAGETQYF.

About this clonotype: A much larger clone differs by one base, so this may be a read error. The chain is built from TRBV12-3 or TRBV12-4 and TRBJ1-6; D not certain. The CDR3 length is 14 residues. The CDR3 protein is CANSLAGAGSPLHF. The DNA for the CDR3 is TGTGCCAACAGTTTGGCGGGCGCTGGTTCACCCCTCCACTTT.

This clonotype was detected ten times or more. J is TRBJ2-1 and V is TRBV20-1; 12 positions match TRBD2. Trimming removed 3 bases from V and 7 bases from J; junction bases left unmatched: 4. Germline-derived CDR1 and CDR2 are DFQATT and SNEGSKA (reference sequence). This CDR3 spans 14 amino acids. The CDR3 region is CSASRGTSGNEQFF. DNA of the CDR3: TGCAGTGCTAGTCGGGGGACTAGCGGGAATGAGCAGTTCTTC.